This is a list of T cell receptor beta chains from one sample in a study of identical twins. A single record per CDR3 protein comes from TCRdb applying MiXCR to the 5' RACE reads. The table has 120,000 to 150,000 distinct CDR3 sequences, roughly 3.5% seen once. What was sequenced was memory T cells sorted from blood. The receptor source for this set is a man between 18 and 29 years old in good health. Each CDR3 is given with its conserved first and last residue. The order of the fields is CDR3 length, V gene, D gene, J gene, clone size, CDR3 DNA, CDR3 protein. D genes are given only for firm matches. The size of a clone is reported for some rows only, either as once, few or many, or as a class for expanded clones.

12	TRBV7-8	.	TRBJ2-7	many	TGTGCCAGCAGCTTAGAACGTCTCGAGCAGTACTTC	CASSLERLEQYF
17	TRBV6-5	.	TRBJ1-4	many	TGTGCCAGCAGTTACTCTAGGACCCCCGGGCGTGGTGAAAAACTGTTTTTT	CASSYSRTPGRGEKLFF
14	TRBV12-3/TRBV12-4	.	TRBJ1-1	many	TGTGCCAGCAGTCTGTTGACGGTGAACACTGAAGCTTTCTTT	CASSLLTVNTEAFF
14	TRBV6-1	TRBD2	TRBJ2-1	many	TGTGCCACCTCCCGAGCGGGGCTTTACAATGAGCAGTTCTTC	CATSRAGLYNEQFF
14	TRBV7-8	.	TRBJ2-2	many	TGTGCCAGCAGCCCCCGAGTCGCGACCGGGGAGCTGTTTTTT	CASSPRVATGELFF
16	TRBV20-1	.	TRBJ2-3	.	TGCAGTGCTATCATGCCCGGGGGCCGAGTAGCAGATACGCAGTATTTT	CSAIMPGGRVADTQYF
13	TRBV20-1	.	TRBJ2-5	many	TGCAGTGCTAGAGATGCCCGGGGGGAGACCCAGTACTTC	CSARDARGETQYF
16	TRBV6-1	.	TRBJ2-1	.	TGTGCCAGCAGTGACCCAAGCGCGAGCTCCTACAATGAGCAGTTCTTC	CASSDPSASSYNEQFF
11	TRBV12-3/TRBV12-4	.	TRBJ2-5	many	TGTGCCAGCAGTTTTTCGGGGACCCAGTACTTC	CASSFSGTQYF
14	TRBV6-2/TRBV6-3	TRBD1	TRBJ1-1	many	TGTGCCAGCAGTTACGACAGGGGGAGAACTGAAGCTTTCTTT	CASSYDRGRTEAFF
14	TRBV11-2	.	TRBJ2-1	few	TGTGCCAGCAGCTCCGAGCCCTATCGCGGTGAGCAGTTCTTC	CASSSEPYRGEQFF
15	TRBV7-2	.	TRBJ2-1	.	TGTGCCAGCAGCTTAGCTCTAGCCCAGTACAATGAGCAGTTCTTC	CASSLALAQYNEQFF
14	TRBV20-1	.	TRBJ2-5	many	TGCAGTGCTAGTTTTTCCAGAAGACAAGAGACCCAGTACTTC	CSASFSRRQETQYF
14	TRBV20-1	.	TRBJ2-2	many	TGCAGTGCTAGCCCCGGCGGGATGAGCGGGGAGCTGTTTTTT	CSASPGGMSGELFF
9	TRBV7-2	.	TRBJ2-1	many	TGTGCCAGCAGCCCCCGGTTGTTCTTC	CASSPRLFF
16	TRBV6-5	.	TRBJ2-4	many	TGTGCCAGCAGTTACTCTGAGGCGAGAGCCAAAAACATTCAGTACTTC	CASSYSEARAKNIQYF
14	TRBV5-1	TRBD1	TRBJ2-3	many	TGCGCCAGCAGATCGGGACAGAGCACAGATACGCAGTATTTT	CASRSGQSTDTQYF
15	TRBV7-2	.	TRBJ1-4	many	TGTGCCAGCAGCTGGGGAGGTGGGGGCGATGAAAAACTGTTTTTT	CASSWGGGGDEKLFF
16	TRBV5-1	.	TRBJ2-6	many	TGCGCCAGCAGCCGAATCGAGGGATCTGGGGCCAACGTCCTGACTTTC	CASSRIEGSGANVLTF
13	TRBV6-5	TRBD1	TRBJ2-7	many	TGTGCCAGCAGTTCACAGGGGACCGGCGAGCAGTACTTC	CASSSQGTGEQYF
11	TRBV12-3/TRBV12-4	.	TRBJ2-1	many	TGTGCCAGCCTTTACCTGAGTGAGCAGTTCTTC	CASLYLSEQFF
14	TRBV4-2	.	TRBJ2-1	many	TGTGCCAGCAGCCAAGATTGGGCAGACAATGAGCAGTTCTTC	CASSQDWADNEQFF
13	TRBV7-9	.	TRBJ1-2	few	TGTGCCAGCGTACAAGGGGGGGGGAAGGGCTACACCTTC	CASVQGGGKGYTF
13	TRBV7-8	.	TRBJ2-2	many	TGTGCCAGCAGCAAAAACGCGGGCGGGGAGCTGTTTTTT	CASSKNAGGELFF
15	TRBV6-5	.	TRBJ1-2	many	TGTGCCAGCAGTTACGCGACAGGAGGACTCTATGGCTACACCTTC	CASSYATGGLYGYTF
14	TRBV20-1	TRBD2	TRBJ2-7	many	TGCAGTGCTAACCCTAGCGGGAAATATTACGAGCAGTACTTC	CSANPSGKYYEQYF
15	TRBV5-1	.	TRBJ2-7	many	TGCGCCAGCAGCTCGGGGGGGACAGGGTACGGCGAGCAGTACTTC	CASSSGGTGYGEQYF
14	TRBV20-1	TRBD1	TRBJ2-5	.	TGCAGTGCTAGAGGGACAGGTGGTTCGGAGACCCAGTACTTC	CSARGTGGSETQYF
14	TRBV7-2	.	TRBJ1-4	many	TGTGCCAGCAGCCTGGGACGGAGTAATGAAAAACTGTTTTTT	CASSLGRSNEKLFF
13	TRBV5-1	.	TRBJ2-1	many	TGCGCCAGCAGCCCCCGAACTGAGAAAGAGCAGTTCTTC	CASSPRTEKEQFF
13	TRBV10-3	.	TRBJ2-5	many	TGTGCCATCAGTGCGAAGACACAAGAGACCCAGTACTTC	CAISAKTQETQYF
16	TRBV9	.	TRBJ1-3	many	TGTGCCAGCAGCGTCGGTCCCGAGAGCTCTGGAAACACCATATATTTT	CASSVGPESSGNTIYF
14	TRBV2	.	TRBJ2-5	many	TGTGCCAGCAGTGAATCAGGGTTCGAAGAGACCCAGTACTTC	CASSESGFEETQYF
13	TRBV20-1	.	TRBJ2-5	many	TGCAGTGCGCGTCGACCCACAGCGGGGACCCAGTACTTC	CSARRPTAGTQYF
17	TRBV24-1	.	TRBJ2-3	many	TGTGCCACCAGTGGGGGGGCAGGCCATACTAGCACAGATACGCAGTATTTT	CATSGGAGHTSTDTQYF
15	TRBV20-1	.	TRBJ2-1	many	TGCAGTGCGGTCTTTGGCGGGGGCCCTTACAATGAGCAGTTCTTC	CSAVFGGGPYNEQFF
11	TRBV28	.	TRBJ1-1	many	TGTGCCATACTACAGGGAACTGAAGCTTTCTTT	CAILQGTEAFF
14	TRBV5-1	TRBD1	TRBJ1-3	many	TGCGCCAGCAGCTCCGGGACAGCTGGAAACACCATATATTTT	CASSSGTAGNTIYF
13	TRBV6-6	.	TRBJ1-1	many	TGTGCCAGCAGGATACAGGGTAACACTGAAGCTTTCTTT	CASRIQGNTEAFF
15	TRBV7-2	TRBD1	TRBJ2-7	many	TGTGCCAGCAGCTCACAGCCGGGACAGGGAAACGAGCAGTACTTC	CASSSQPGQGNEQYF
10	TRBV27	.	TRBJ2-3	few	TGTGCCAGCAGTAAAGGGACGCAGTATTTT	CASSKGTQYF
16	TRBV20-1	TRBD2	TRBJ2-5	many	TGCAGTGCTAGAGGACTAGCGGGAGATATCGGAGAGACCCAGTACTTC	CSARGLAGDIGETQYF
15	TRBV3-1	TRBD1	TRBJ1-2	.	TGTGCCAGCAGCCAAGACCCCGGGACAGGGGTGGGCTACACCTTC	CASSQDPGTGVGYTF
16	TRBV7-2	.	TRBJ2-5	many	TGTGCCAGCAGCCTAGTGGGTTCGAGGGAAGCAGAGACCCAGTACTTC	CASSLVGSREAETQYF
16	TRBV11-2	.	TRBJ2-1	many	TGTGCCAGCAGCTTAGATCCCCGACACGAATACAATGAGCAGTTCTTC	CASSLDPRHEYNEQFF